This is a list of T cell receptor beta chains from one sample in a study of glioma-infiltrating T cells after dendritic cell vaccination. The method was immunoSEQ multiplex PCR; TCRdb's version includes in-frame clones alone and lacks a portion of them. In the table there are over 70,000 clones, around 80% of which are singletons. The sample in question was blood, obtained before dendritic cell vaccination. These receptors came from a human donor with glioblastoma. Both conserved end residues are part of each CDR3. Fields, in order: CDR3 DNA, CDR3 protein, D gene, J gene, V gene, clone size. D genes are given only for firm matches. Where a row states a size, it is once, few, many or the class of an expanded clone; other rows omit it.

cdr3_nt: TGTGCCAGCAGGGAGAGCGTTTGGAATCAGCCCCAGCATTTT
cdr3_aa: CASRESVWNQPQHF
d_call: -
j_call: TRBJ1-5
v_call: TRBV6-1
clone_size: -

cdr3_nt: TGTGCCAGCAGTAACAGGGAAATGGGCACTGAAGCTTTCTTT
cdr3_aa: CASSNREMGTEAFF
d_call: -
j_call: TRBJ1-1
v_call: TRBV6-1
clone_size: few

cdr3_nt: TGTGCCAGCAGCTTGACTAGCGAGGTCGGGGAGCTGTTTTTT
cdr3_aa: CASSLTSEVGELFF
d_call: TRBD2
j_call: TRBJ2-2
v_call: TRBV7-3
clone_size: -

cdr3_nt: TGTGCCAGCAGCTTAGGGGCGATCGCAGATACGCAGTATTTT
cdr3_aa: CASSLGAIADTQYF
d_call: -
j_call: TRBJ2-3
v_call: TRBV7-9
clone_size: -

cdr3_nt: TGTGCCAGCAGCCCCACTAGCGGGAGGCCAAGCACAGATACGCAGTATTTT
cdr3_aa: CASSPTSGRPSTDTQYF
d_call: TRBD2
j_call: TRBJ2-3
v_call: TRBV4-2
clone_size: -

cdr3_nt: TGTGCCAGCACCTTGGACAGGAGATACAATGAGCAGTTCTTC
cdr3_aa: CASTLDRRYNEQFF
d_call: TRBD1
j_call: TRBJ2-1
v_call: TRBV5-4
clone_size: -

cdr3_nt: TGTGCCAGCTCAGATAGACAGGTTTGGAACACTGAAGCTTTCTTT
cdr3_aa: CASSDRQVWNTEAFF
d_call: -
j_call: TRBJ1-1
v_call: TRBV18
clone_size: -

cdr3_nt: TGTGCCAGCAGCTTAGGACAGGGGCCAACAAACTATGGCTACACCTTC
cdr3_aa: CASSLGQGPTNYGYTF
d_call: TRBD1
j_call: TRBJ1-2
v_call: TRBV7-9
clone_size: -

cdr3_nt: TGTGCCAGCAGCTTAGGGCAACTGATTACAGATACGCAGTATTTT
cdr3_aa: CASSLGQLITDTQYF
d_call: -
j_call: TRBJ2-3
v_call: TRBV7-3
clone_size: -

cdr3_nt: TGTGCCAGCAGCTTAAAAGCGGGGTCCCAAGAGACCCAGTACTTC
cdr3_aa: CASSLKAGSQETQYF
d_call: TRBD2
j_call: TRBJ2-5
v_call: TRBV5-4
clone_size: -

cdr3_nt: TGTGCCAGCAGTTGGGACAGGGAAAATAAAATCCTCCACTTT
cdr3_aa: CASSWDRENKILHF
d_call: TRBD1
j_call: TRBJ1-6
v_call: TRBV6-5
clone_size: -

cdr3_nt: TGTGCCAGCAGTTGGAGCGGAGCGAGCTCCTACAATGAGCAGTTCTTC
cdr3_aa: CASSWSGASSYNEQFF
d_call: -
j_call: TRBJ2-1
v_call: TRBV6-6
clone_size: -

cdr3_nt: TGTGCCTGGTCGGAGGAAGGTCTGACTGCGTATGGCTACACCTTC
cdr3_aa: CAWSEEGLTAYGYTF
d_call: -
j_call: TRBJ1-2
v_call: TRBV7-9
clone_size: -

cdr3_nt: TGTGCCAGCAGCTCGCACCTAGGGAAACAGGCTGGGGAGACCCAGTACTTC
cdr3_aa: CASSSHLGKQAGETQYF
d_call: -
j_call: TRBJ2-5
v_call: TRBV7-8
clone_size: -

cdr3_nt: TGCGCCAGCAGGGCGGGTGCTTACCACGACTACGAGCAGTACTTC
cdr3_aa: CASRAGAYHDYEQYF
d_call: -
j_call: TRBJ2-7
v_call: TRBV10-2
clone_size: -

cdr3_nt: TGCAGCGTTGAAGGGAACAGCCACTATGGCTACACCTTC
cdr3_aa: CSVEGNSHYGYTF
d_call: -
j_call: TRBJ1-2
v_call: TRBV29-1
clone_size: -

cdr3_nt: TGCAGCGTTGCTGCGGGTGGGAACACTGAAGCTTTCTTT
cdr3_aa: CSVAAGGNTEAFF
d_call: -
j_call: TRBJ1-1
v_call: TRBV29-1
clone_size: -

cdr3_nt: TGTGCCAGCAGCCACGGGGGGGCTTTTACAGATACGCAGTATTTT
cdr3_aa: CASSHGGAFTDTQYF
d_call: TRBD2
j_call: TRBJ2-3
v_call: TRBV7-6
clone_size: -

cdr3_nt: TGTGCCAGCAGTTACTCTACAGGGGGCGGAGGCGGGGAGCTGTTTTTT
cdr3_aa: CASSYSTGGGGGELFF
d_call: TRBD1
j_call: TRBJ2-2
v_call: TRBV6-5
clone_size: -

cdr3_nt: TGTGCCAGCATCGGACAGGGCTCCTACAATGAGCAGTTCTTC
cdr3_aa: CASIGQGSYNEQFF
d_call: TRBD1
j_call: TRBJ2-1
v_call: TRBV6-1
clone_size: -

cdr3_nt: TGTGCCAGCAGCATGGGCAGGACTAGCGGCTACACCGGGGAGCTGTTTTTT
cdr3_aa: CASSMGRTSGYTGELFF
d_call: TRBD2
j_call: TRBJ2-2
v_call: TRBV9
clone_size: -

cdr3_nt: TGCGCCAGCAGCCCCTCTGGGACAGGGGGTATGTATACGCAGTATTTT
cdr3_aa: CASSPSGTGGMYTQYF
d_call: TRBD1
j_call: TRBJ2-3
v_call: TRBV5-1
clone_size: once

cdr3_nt: TGTGCCATCAGTGAGGAGAACAGGGGGAGGAACTATGGCTACACCTTC
cdr3_aa: CAISEENRGRNYGYTF
d_call: TRBD1
j_call: TRBJ1-2
v_call: TRBV10-3
clone_size: -

cdr3_nt: TGTGCCAGCAGTGCCCAAAGGGGACAGGGCTTGAGCAATCAGCCCCAGCATTTT
cdr3_aa: CASSAQRGQGLSNQPQHF
d_call: TRBD1
j_call: TRBJ1-5
v_call: TRBV6-1
clone_size: -

cdr3_nt: TGTGCCACCAGCAGAGATCCTAGCGGGAGGGCCAGGGGTAGTGAGCAGTTCTTC
cdr3_aa: CATSRDPSGRARGSEQFF
d_call: TRBD2
j_call: TRBJ2-1
v_call: TRBV15
clone_size: -

cdr3_nt: TGTGCCAGCTCACCGGACAGGGGGGTTGAAGCTTTCTTT
cdr3_aa: CASSPDRGVEAFF
d_call: TRBD1
j_call: TRBJ1-1
v_call: TRBV18
clone_size: once

cdr3_nt: TGTGCCAGCAGCATCCTACTAGCGGGGGGGCGGTACAATGAGCAGTTCTTC
cdr3_aa: CASSILLAGGRYNEQFF
d_call: TRBD2
j_call: TRBJ2-1
v_call: TRBV7-9
clone_size: once

cdr3_nt: TGTGCCAGCACTGGGGGACAGGGTGGCCAGCCCCAGCATTTT
cdr3_aa: CASTGGQGGQPQHF
d_call: TRBD1
j_call: TRBJ1-5
v_call: TRBV6-1
clone_size: -

cdr3_nt: TGTGCAACCCCAAACCGGGACAGGGCCCGCCATGGCTACACCTTC
cdr3_aa: CATPNRDRARHGYTF
d_call: TRBD1
j_call: TRBJ1-2
v_call: TRBV2
clone_size: -

cdr3_nt: TGTGCCAGCAGCTTAGGGACTGGACAGACAGATACGCAGTATTTT
cdr3_aa: CASSLGTGQTDTQYF
d_call: -
j_call: TRBJ2-3
v_call: TRBV7-7
clone_size: -

cdr3_nt: TGTGCCAGCTCCCCTCGACTAGCGGACTACAATGAGCAGTTCTTC
cdr3_aa: CASSPRLADYNEQFF
d_call: TRBD2
j_call: TRBJ2-1
v_call: TRBV18
clone_size: -